This T cell receptor (beta chain) originates from a study of blood T cell repertoires in COVID-19. V was shortened by 8 bases and J by 5 bases, with 8 bases between the two germline ends. CDR3 length: 11 residues. CDR1 and CDR2 from the germline V gene are SNHLY and FYNNEI. Generated by immunoSEQ multiplex PCR, the TCRdb table keeps only in-frame clones and is missing some. The data hold around 90,000 clones, with over 75% observed a single time. The TCR originated in a human donor in a cohort sampled during active COVID-19. The chain employs TRBV2 and TRBJ2-3, with D uncertain. Sequencing input: peripheral blood. This CDR3 is CASGLLDTQYF. CDR3 nucleotide sequence: TGTGCCAGCGGTCTATTAGATACGCAGTATTTT.